The T cell receptor (beta chain) under discussion was sequenced for a study of blood T cell repertoires in COVID-19. Study background: PBMCs, B-cell-depleted T cells, or T cells provided the cDNA or gDNA that made up the material.

The germline V and J ends were trimmed by 6 bases and 3 bases, with 14 bases remaining between them. This CDR3 has 15 amino acids. Germline CDR1 reads LGHNA; CDR2 reads YSLEER. Study processing details: Cell counts per sample came from amplifying reference gene primers. Sequencing was performed with immunoSEQ multiplex PCR; in TCRdb, only in-frame clones are kept and a portion is missing. That table is the source of V, J and clone size, and D and trimming were worked out from the DNA. The sample lists 390,000 or so clones, around 90% occurring once. The Seattle patients, enrolled during active infection, were followed longitudinally.

The receptor's source is a woman aged 25 to 45 with COVID-19, enrolled during active disease. This sequence joins TRBV4-3 and TRBJ1-4; D is perhaps TRBD1 (6 bases). The sequencing input was peripheral blood. Here the CDR3 DNA reads TGCGCCAGCAGTCGTCAGGGGCGGTCTAATGAAAAACTGTTTTTT. Translated: CASSRQGRSNEKLFF.